This T cell receptor (beta chain) was sequenced for a study of siplizumab effects on memory and regulatory T cells (dated 2019 in TCRdb). Concerning the study at large: The study examined how the anti-CD2 antibody siplizumab affects alloreactive T-cell subsets in allogeneic mixed lymphocyte reactions built from human PBMCs. The investigation overall reported the following: Because sequences at frequencies below about 10^-5 were poorly captured, only a minor fraction of alloreactive clones could be mapped back to unstimulated subsets. For roughly 75-96% of proliferating CD4+ or CD8+ clones, no naive or memory phenotype could be assigned. Among mappable alloreactive CD4+ clones, an average Treg-derived fraction of roughly 71% was observed with siplizumab, compared with approximately 25% in control reactions. Whether proliferating Tregs from siplizumab cultures actually had suppressive function was not functionally confirmed. Siplizumab significantly reduced the cumulative frequency of alloreactive sequences traceable to unstimulated CD4+ memory T cells. Unstimulated naive T cells appeared to be more diverse than memory T cells, and naive cells seemed to make a substantial contribution to the alloresponse.

Receptors were amplified or captured by the immunoSEQ multiplex PCR assay. About 10^5 TCR templates per sample were assayed on the deep sequencing platform. Genomic DNA extracted from sorted T cells was used for TCRbeta CDR3 sequencing. On the study's bioinformatics: Clonal analysis of TCRbeta CDR3 data was done in the R programming language. Alloreactive CD4+ and CD8+ clones were defined by comparing unstimulated samples with post-reaction CFSE-low samples. Regulatory or non-regulatory origin of alloreactive CD4+ clones was assigned by matching sequences to the sorted unstimulated Treg and non-Treg repertoires. Drawn from immuneACCESS, this table holds only the in-frame rearrangements with V and J called that TCRdb kept. Clones are partly lost; checked studies trace under half to an unresolved V gene and leave the rest unexplained. The DNA was the basis for D and trimming; V, J and clone size are from that table. The sample table records approximately 100,000 clones; 92% of these occur just once. The ten most abundant clones make up around 12% of the sample.

The CDR3, cysteine through phenylalanine, is 13 amino acids long. Just the 39-base CDR3 DNA is kept, in frame starting at base 1. The germline V gene gives CDR1 as SGHDT and CDR2 as YYEEEE. V is pared back by 7 bases and J by 0 bases, with 10 bases lying between the germline termini. As for this clone: Its binding antigen is unknown. Base qualities were left out, and no much larger clone turns up one base away.

Sorted unstimulated T cells and proliferating T cells recovered from mixed lymphocyte reactions underwent TCRbeta CDR3 sequencing. Fresh whole blood from approximately 10 HLA-typed healthy donors was used to isolate PBMCs. To map where alloreactive clones came from, CD4+ non-regulatory T cells in the unstimulated state were FACS-sorted. This sequence originates from a human donor in good health. This sequence uses TRBV5-6 and TRBJ1-2, with no confidently assigned D gene. Sequenced sample: non-Treg CD4+ T cells sorted from blood. The cell subset or site label, as the study defines it: FACS-sorted unstimulated CD4+ non-regulatory T cells. The CDR3 protein is CASGELANYGYTF. At the DNA level, the sequence is TGTGCCAGCGGAGAGTTAGCTAACTATGGCTACACCTTC.